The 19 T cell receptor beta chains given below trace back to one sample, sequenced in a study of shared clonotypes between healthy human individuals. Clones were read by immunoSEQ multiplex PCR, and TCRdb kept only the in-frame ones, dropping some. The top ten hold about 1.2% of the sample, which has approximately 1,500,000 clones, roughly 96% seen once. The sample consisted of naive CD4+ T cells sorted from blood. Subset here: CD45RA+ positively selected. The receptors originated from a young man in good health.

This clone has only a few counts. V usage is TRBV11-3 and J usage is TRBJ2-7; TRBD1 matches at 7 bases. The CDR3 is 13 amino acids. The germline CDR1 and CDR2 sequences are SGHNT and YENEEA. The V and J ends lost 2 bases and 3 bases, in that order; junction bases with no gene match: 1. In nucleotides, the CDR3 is TGTGCCAGCAGCTTATCAGGGGGCTACGAGCAGTACTTC. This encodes CASSLSGGYEQYF. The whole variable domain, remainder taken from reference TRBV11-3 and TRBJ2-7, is EAGVVQSPRYKIIEKKQPVAFWCNPISGHNTLYWYLQNLGQGPELLIRYENEEAVDDSQLPKDRFSAERLKGVDSTLKIQPAELGDSAVYLCASSLSGGYEQYFGPGTRLTVT.

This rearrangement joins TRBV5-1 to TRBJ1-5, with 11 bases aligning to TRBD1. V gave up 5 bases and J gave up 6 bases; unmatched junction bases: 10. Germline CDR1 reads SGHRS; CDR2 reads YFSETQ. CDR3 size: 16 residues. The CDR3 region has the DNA TGCGCCAGCAGTCTGGGGACAGGGGGTCCGGGTCAGCCCCAGCATTTT. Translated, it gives CASSLGTGGPGQPQHF.

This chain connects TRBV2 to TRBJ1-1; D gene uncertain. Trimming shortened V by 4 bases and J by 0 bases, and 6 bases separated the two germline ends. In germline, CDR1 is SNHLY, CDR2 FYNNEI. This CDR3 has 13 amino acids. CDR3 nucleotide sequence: TGTGCCAGCAGTGTATACTTGAACACTGAAGCTTTCTTT. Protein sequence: CASSVYLNTEAFF.

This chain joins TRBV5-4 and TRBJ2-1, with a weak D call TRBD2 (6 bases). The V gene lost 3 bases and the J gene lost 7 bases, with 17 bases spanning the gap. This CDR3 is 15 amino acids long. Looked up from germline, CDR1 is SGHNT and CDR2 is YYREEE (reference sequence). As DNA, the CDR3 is TGTGCCAGCAGCTCGCGGGACTCATGGGGGAATGAGCAGTTCTTC. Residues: CASSSRDSWGNEQFF.

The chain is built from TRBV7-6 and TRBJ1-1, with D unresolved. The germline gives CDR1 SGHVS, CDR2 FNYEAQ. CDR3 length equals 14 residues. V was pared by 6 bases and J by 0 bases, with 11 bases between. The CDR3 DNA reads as TGTGCCAGCAGTTCCGCTGGGATGAACACTGAAGCTTTCTTT. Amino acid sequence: CASSSAGMNTEAFF.

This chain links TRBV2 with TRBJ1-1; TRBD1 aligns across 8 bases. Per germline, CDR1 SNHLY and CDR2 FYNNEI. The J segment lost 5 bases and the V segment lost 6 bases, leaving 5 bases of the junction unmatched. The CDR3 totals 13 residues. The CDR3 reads CASSIRGQTEAFF. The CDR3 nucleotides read TGTGCCAGCAGCATCAGGGGGCAGACTGAAGCTTTCTTT.

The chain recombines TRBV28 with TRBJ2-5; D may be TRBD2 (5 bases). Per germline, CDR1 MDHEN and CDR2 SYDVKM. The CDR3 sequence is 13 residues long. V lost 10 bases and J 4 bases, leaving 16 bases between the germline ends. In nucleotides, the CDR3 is TGTGCCACCATGAGGGTTTGGGGAGAGACCCAGTACTTC. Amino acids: CATMRVWGETQYF.

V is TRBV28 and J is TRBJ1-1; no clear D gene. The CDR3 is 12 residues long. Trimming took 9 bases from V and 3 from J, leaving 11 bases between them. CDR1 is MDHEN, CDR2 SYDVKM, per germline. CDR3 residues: CASRHGHTEAFF. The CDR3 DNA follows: TGTGCCAGTCGACACGGCCACACTGAAGCTTTCTTT.

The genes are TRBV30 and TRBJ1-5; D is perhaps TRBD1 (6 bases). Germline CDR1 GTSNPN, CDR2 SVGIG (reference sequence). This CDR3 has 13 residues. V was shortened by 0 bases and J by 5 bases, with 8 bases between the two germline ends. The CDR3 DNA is TGTGCCTGGAGTGTAACAGGGTATCAGCCCCAGCATTTT. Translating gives CAWSVTGYQPQHF.

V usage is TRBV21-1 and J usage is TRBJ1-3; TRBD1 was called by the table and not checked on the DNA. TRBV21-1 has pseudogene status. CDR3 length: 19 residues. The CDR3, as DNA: TGTGCCAGCAGCAAAGGGTGGGGCCAAGAGTTCGTCTCTGGAAACACCATATATTTT. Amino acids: CASSKGWGQEFVSGNTIYF.

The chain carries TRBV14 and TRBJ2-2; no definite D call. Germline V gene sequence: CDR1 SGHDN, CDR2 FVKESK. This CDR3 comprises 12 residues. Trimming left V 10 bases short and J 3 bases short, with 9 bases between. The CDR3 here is CATLSHTGELFF. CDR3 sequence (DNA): TGTGCCACCCTATCACACACCGGGGAGCTGTTTTTT.

For the CDR3, the DNA is TGTGCCAGCAGCCCCTCTTTCTTAAACACTGAAGCTTTCTTT. Amino acid sequence: CASSPSFLNTEAFF. This chain joins TRBV14 and TRBJ1-1; D gene unclear. V lost 4 bases, J lost 2 bases, and 11 bases lay in between. Per the germline V gene, CDR1 is SGHDN and CDR2 is FVKESK. The CDR3 is made up of 14 amino acids.

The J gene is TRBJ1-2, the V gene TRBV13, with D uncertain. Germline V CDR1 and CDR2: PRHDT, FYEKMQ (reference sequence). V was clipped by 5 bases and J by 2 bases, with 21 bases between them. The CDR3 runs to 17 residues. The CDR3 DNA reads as TGTGCCAGCAGCCCCGAGATTGCGGAGGCGTTAAACTATGGCTACACCTTC. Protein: CASSPEIAEALNYGYTF.

CDR3 sequence: CASSPGRPGTEAFF. In DNA, the CDR3 is TGTGCCAGCTCACCAGGCCGGCCGGGCACTGAAGCTTTCTTT. The chain joins TRBV18 to TRBJ1-1; D call uncertain. Trimming stripped 2 bases from V and 4 bases from J, with 11 bases between. Germline lookup yields CDR1 KGHSH and CDR2 LQKENI. CDR3 length: 14 amino acids.

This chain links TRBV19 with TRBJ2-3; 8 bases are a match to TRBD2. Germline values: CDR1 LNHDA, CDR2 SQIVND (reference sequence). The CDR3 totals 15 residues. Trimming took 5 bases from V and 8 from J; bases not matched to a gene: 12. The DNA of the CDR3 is TGTGCCAGTAGTGTCGTAGCGGGACTACGAGGTACGCAGTATTTT. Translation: CASSVVAGLRGTQYF.

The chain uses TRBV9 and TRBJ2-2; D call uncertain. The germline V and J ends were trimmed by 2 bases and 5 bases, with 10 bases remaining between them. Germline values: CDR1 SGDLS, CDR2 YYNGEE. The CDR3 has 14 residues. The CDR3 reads CASSVIMGTGELFF. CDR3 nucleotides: TGTGCCAGCAGCGTCATCATGGGTACCGGGGAGCTGTTTTTT. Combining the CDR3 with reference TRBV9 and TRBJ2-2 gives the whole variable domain DSGVTQTPKHLITATGQRVTLRCSPRSGDLSVYWYQQSLDQGLQFLIQYYNGEERAKGNILERFSAQQFPDLHSELNLSSLELGDSALYFCASSVIMGTGELFFGEGSRLTVL.

The CDR3 sequence: CASSLVAAGDEQYF. DNA of the CDR3: TGCGCCAGCAGCTTGGTGGCAGCGGGAGACGAGCAGTACTTC. V and J are TRBV5-1 and TRBJ2-7; 8 bases map to TRBD2. Trimming at V came to 0 bases and at J to 5 bases, leaving 4 bases not matched to a gene. CDR1 is SGHRS, CDR2 YFSETQ, per germline. The CDR3 is 14 amino acids.

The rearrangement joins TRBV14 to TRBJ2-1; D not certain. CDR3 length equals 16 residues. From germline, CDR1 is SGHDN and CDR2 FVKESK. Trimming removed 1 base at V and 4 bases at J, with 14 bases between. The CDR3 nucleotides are TGTGCCAGCAGCCAAGGGGCAGGCATGTTTTACAATGAGCAGTTCTTC. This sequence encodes CASSQGAGMFYNEQFF.

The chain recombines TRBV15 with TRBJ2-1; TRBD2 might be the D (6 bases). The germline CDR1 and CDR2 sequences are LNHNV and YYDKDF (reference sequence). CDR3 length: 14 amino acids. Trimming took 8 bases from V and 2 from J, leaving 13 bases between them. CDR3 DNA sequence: TGTGCCACCCTCGGGACTCTTACCTACAATGAGCAGTTCTTC. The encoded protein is CATLGTLTYNEQFF.